This T cell receptor beta chain was obtained from a study of identical twins. Everyone who gave samples was a healthy Caucasian. The CDR3 sequence is 14 residues long. Germline trimming cut 4 bases from V and 7 bases from J; bases unmatched to any gene: 4. The germline V gene encodes CDR1 SEHNR and CDR2 FQNEAQ (reference sequence). TCRdb reanalysed the 5' RACE reads using MiXCR and keeps one entry per CDR3 protein. The data show about 530,000 distinct CDR3 sequences, roughly 15% seen once. This sample was shared with a second study, whose subject was yellow fever vaccine responses in identical twins.

The sequenced sample was CD4+ T cells sorted from blood. This chain links TRBV7-9 with TRBJ1-6; 7 bases agree with TRBD1. The receptor's source is a woman under 30 in good health. CDR3 region: CASSSDRVNSPLHF. The DNA of the CDR3 is TGTGCCAGCAGCTCCGACAGGGTGAATTCACCCCTCCACTTT.